Presented here are 31 T cell receptor beta chains from one specimen sequenced in a study of T-cell reconstitution after alpha-beta-depleted transplantation in children. A library of TCRbeta sequences, prepared with unique molecular identifiers, was generated. Each CDR3 protein gets one entry after TCRdb re-called the PCR reads with MiXCR. The sample holds fewer than 400,000 distinct CDR3 sequences; roughly 22% are singletons and the top ten take approximately 3.8%. The sequencing here drew on PBMCs from the stem cell graft donor, taken from the stem cell graft. The origin of the receptors is a human donor who donated a stem cell graft to a child with acute myeloid leukemia.

The chain combines TRBV5-1 with TRBJ2-5; 9 bases agree with TRBD1. CDR1 SGHRS and CDR2 YFSETQ come from the germline V gene. The V and J ends lost 4 bases and 4 bases, in that order; junction bases with no gene match: 8. The CDR3 loop spans 15 amino acids. The CDR3: CASSAGTGRGETQYF. The CDR3 DNA reads TGCGCCAGCAGCGCCGGGACAGGGCGGGGAGAGACCCAGTACTTC.

This clonotype showed up many times. V is TRBV20-1 and J is TRBJ2-5; 9 bases map to TRBD1. The CDR3 is 15 residues long. V was clipped by 0 bases and J by 3 bases; unmatched bases: 5. CDR1 is DFQATT, CDR2 SNEGSKA, per germline (reference sequence). The CDR3: CSARDARDREETQYF. The DNA of the CDR3 is TGCAGTGCTAGAGATGCCCGGGACAGGGAAGAGACCCAGTACTTC.

The V gene is TRBV6-1, the J gene TRBJ2-3; D perhaps matches TRBD2 (5 bases). V lost 2 bases to trimming and J lost 4 bases, with 22 bases between them. There are 18 residues in the CDR3. Germline V lookup: CDR1 MNHNS, CDR2 SASEGT. The CDR3 sequence is CASSEPLSKPTRADTQYF. The CDR3 DNA is TGTGCCAGCAGTGAACCACTATCCAAGCCGACGAGGGCAGATACGCAGTATTTT.

Only a few counts were recorded for this clonotype. CDR3 in DNA: TGTGCCACCAGCAGAGATTTACGGGGGTACGAGCAGTACTTC. Amino acid sequence: CATSRDLRGYEQYF. J is TRBJ2-7 and V is TRBV15; D possibly corresponds to TRBD2 (6 bases). V gave up 0 bases and J gave up 4 bases, with 10 bases separating them. CDR3 length: 14 amino acids. The germline V gene encodes CDR1 LNHNV and CDR2 YYDKDF (reference sequence).

The genes are TRBV2 and TRBJ2-1; 11 positions agree with TRBD2. CDR1 and CDR2 from the germline V gene are SNHLY and FYNNEI. V lost 5 bases and J lost 3; bases outside the gene matches: 9. The CDR3 totals 17 residues. The CDR3: CASSYSTGTSGYNEQFF. The CDR3 DNA reads as TGTGCCAGCAGTTACTCGACCGGGACTAGCGGCTACAATGAGCAGTTCTTC.

This chain links TRBV11-2 with TRBJ1-4; the D gene is possibly TRBD1 (5 bases). V lost 4 bases and J lost 6, with 15 bases in between. Germline loops: CDR1 SGHAT, CDR2 FQNNGV. CDR3 length: 15 residues. The DNA of the CDR3 is TGTGCCAGCAGCTCATCAGGGTGGGCGGATGAAAAACTGTTTTTT. Translation gives CASSSSGWADEKLFF. The variable domain in full, with the rest retrieved from reference TRBV11-2 and TRBJ1-4, is EAGVAQSPRYKIIEKRQSVAFWCNPISGHATLYWYQQILGQGPKLLIQFQNNGVVDDSQLPKDRFSAERLKGVDSTLKIQPAKLEDSAVYLCASSSSGWADEKLFFGSGTQLSVL.

The genes are TRBV20-1 and TRBJ2-1; D is unclear. Germline lookup yields CDR1 DFQATT and CDR2 SNEGSKA (reference sequence). The CDR3 runs to 13 residues. V lost 6 bases and J 6 bases, leaving 15 bases between the germline ends. CDR3 nucleotides: TGCAGTGCCCCGAACCCAGACCCCAATGAGCAGTTCTTC. Translated: CSAPNPDPNEQFF.

The chain recombines TRBV4-1 with TRBJ2-7; 8 bases map to TRBD2. The V and J ends lost 4 bases and 6 bases, in that order; junction bases with no gene match: 8. Germline-derived CDR1 and CDR2 are MGHRA and YSYEKL. This CDR3 spans 14 amino acids. CDR3 in amino acids: CASSPPRLASEQYF. CDR3 DNA: TGCGCCAGCAGCCCCCCCAGACTAGCGAGCGAGCAGTACTTC.

The table lists this clonotype with many counts. The chain carries TRBV5-1 and TRBJ2-3; D gene uncertain. The CDR3 extends over 15 amino acids. Trimming removed 4 bases from V and 0 bases from J, with 12 bases in between. Germline V CDR1 and CDR2: SGHRS, YFSETQ. CDR3 protein: CASSLDGPSTDTQYF. The CDR3 nucleotides read TGCGCCAGCAGCCTGGACGGACCTAGCACAGATACGCAGTATTTT.

There are a few counts of this clonotype. The J gene is TRBJ1-1, the V gene TRBV12-5, with D tentatively TRBD1 (5 bases). Germline V gene lookup returns CDR1 LGHNT and CDR2 FRNRAP. This CDR3 has 18 amino acids. V lost 0 bases to trimming and J lost 0 bases, with 17 bases between them. CDR3 amino acids: CASGLVDKDGTMNTEAFF. The CDR3 region has the DNA TGTGCTAGTGGTTTGGTCGATAAGGACGGGACCATGAACACTGAAGCTTTCTTT.

This clonotype has just a few counts. The CDR3 DNA follows: TGTGCCAGCAGTTTGATAACTCCTCAGCAGTACTTC. It encodes CASSLITPQQYF. The chain links TRBV12-3 or TRBV12-4 to TRBJ2-7; D remains ambiguous. The CDR3 runs to 12 residues. Trimming pared 3 bases from V and 8 bases from J, leaving 11 bases between.

There are a few counts of this clonotype. J is TRBJ2-3 and V is TRBV24-1; perhaps D is TRBD1 or TRBD2 (5 bases each). With 1 base removed from V and 5 bases from J, the gap between germline ends came to 12 bases. CDR1 and CDR2 (germline): KGHDR, SFDVKD. The CDR3 runs to 15 residues. CDR3 residues: CATSDFGQGEDTQYF. The CDR3 bases are TGTGCCACCAGTGATTTCGGCCAGGGAGAAGATACGCAGTATTTT.

This clonotype was counted at least ten times. The chain uses TRBV29-1 and TRBJ1-5; TRBD1 matches 7 bases. Germline trimming cut 7 bases from V and 5 bases from J; bases unmatched to any gene: 8. The CDR3 consists of 13 residues. Germline V gene data show CDR1 as SQVTM and CDR2 as ANQGSEA. This CDR3 is CSATGQPDQPQHF. The CDR3 DNA reads TGCAGCGCTACGGGACAGCCTGATCAGCCCCAGCATTTT.

This clonotype was counted ten times or more. The chain is built from TRBV25-1 and TRBJ2-5; possibly TRBD1 for D (5 bases). The CDR3 spans 14 residues. CDR1 and CDR2 from the germline V gene are MGHDK and SYGVNS. The V end lost 2 bases, the J end lost 2 bases, and 9 bases lay between the germline ends. The CDR3 DNA reads as TGTGCCAGCAGTGAACAGGGTGGGCAAGAGACCCAGTACTTC. This translates into CASSEQGGQETQYF.

This clonotype occurred a few times. The V gene is TRBV12-3 or TRBV12-4, the J gene TRBJ2-7; 7 positions match TRBD2. With 6 bases clipped from V and 5 bases from J, the junction kept 4 bases outside the gene matches. The CDR3 contains 12 residues. CDR3 in amino acids: CASSRTRNEQYF. For the CDR3, the DNA is TGTGCCAGCAGCCGGACTAGAAACGAGCAGTACTTC.

CDR3 bases: TGTGCCGGAAATCAGCGGGAGCTGGAGACCCAGTACTTC. It codes for CAGNQRELETQYF. This chain connects TRBV7-9 to TRBJ2-5; TRBD2 matches 8 bases. The germline gives CDR1 SEHNR, CDR2 FQNEAQ (reference sequence). The CDR3 is 13 amino acids. Losses at the gene ends were 11 bases for V and 5 bases for J; bases not matched to a gene: 10.

The chain carries TRBV20-1 and TRBJ1-2; D unresolved. Germline V gene sequence: CDR1 DFQATT, CDR2 SNEGSKA (reference sequence). Trimming removed 6 bases from V and 1 base from J, with 9 bases in between. The CDR3 runs to 12 residues. The CDR3 loop is CSAQTSNYGYTF. DNA for the CDR3: TGCAGTGCCCAGACAAGTAACTATGGCTACACCTTC.

This clonotype showed up just a few times. This sequence joins TRBV7-2 and TRBJ2-7; TRBD2 agrees at 9 bases. The V gene's germline CDR1 is SGHTA and CDR2 FQGNSA. After removal of 7 bases from V and 6 bases from J, the junction contained 7 bases not matched to a gene. The CDR3 runs 13 residues. In nucleotides, the CDR3 is TGTGCCAGCACCGTAGCGGGAGTGAGCGAGCAGTACTTC. This codes for CASTVAGVSEQYF.

The rearrangement uses TRBV7-9 and TRBJ2-7; D might be TRBD1 or TRBD2, each matching 5 bases. Germline V gene lookup returns CDR1 SEHNR and CDR2 FQNEAQ (reference sequence). Deletions cut 3 bases from V and 0 bases from J, with 12 bases between. This CDR3 region has 15 residues. The CDR3 region has the DNA TGTGCCAGCAGCTTTCTCCCGGGACGCTCCTACGAGCAGTACTTC. As protein: CASSFLPGRSYEQYF. Full variable domain (remainder filled in from reference TRBV7-9 and TRBJ2-7): DTGVSQNPRHKITKRGQNVTFRCDPISEHNRLYWYRQTLGQGPEFLTYFQNEAQLEKSRLLSDRFSAERPKGSFSTLEIQRTEQGDSAMYLCASSFLPGRSYEQYFGPGTRLTVT.

This clonotype was observed a handful of times. This chain joins TRBV6-5 and TRBJ2-7, with D possibly being TRBD1 (5 bases). Germline CDR1 is MNHEY and CDR2 is SVGAGI. The CDR3 contains 15 residues. V shed 2 bases and J shed 0 bases, with 11 bases lying between them. CDR3 sequence reads: CASSYGAASSYEQYF. The CDR3 DNA reads as TGTGCCAGCAGTTACGGGGCCGCGAGCTCCTACGAGCAGTACTTC.

This clonotype was picked up a small number of times. V gene TRBV2 combines with J gene TRBJ1-1; D is unresolved. Germline values: CDR1 SNHLY, CDR2 FYNNEI. Deletions cut 5 bases from V and 0 bases from J, with 7 bases between. This CDR3 is built from 13 residues. Written as DNA, the CDR3 is TGTGCCAGCAGTAGTACCGTGAACACTGAAGCTTTCTTT. Residues: CASSSTVNTEAFF.

This clonotype was recorded a few times. This sequence joins TRBV7-3 and TRBJ2-3; D not certain. Between the trimmed V and J ends, which lost 1 base and 0 bases, there was a span of 11 bases. The CDR3 is 16 amino acids. Germline assignment: CDR1 SGHTA and CDR2 FQGTGA. The CDR3 loop reads CASSLKYGPSTDTQYF. CDR3 sequence (DNA): TGTGCCAGCAGCTTAAAATATGGACCAAGCACAGATACGCAGTATTTT.

The chain carries TRBV27 and TRBJ2-7; 7 bases are shared with TRBD1. After removal of 5 bases from V and 6 bases from J, the junction contained 7 bases not matched to a gene. The CDR3 has 13 amino acids. Looked up from germline, CDR1 is MNHEY and CDR2 is SMNVEV (reference sequence). In nucleotides, the CDR3 is TGTGCCAGCAGTCGCCGACAGGGCTTCGAGCAGTACTTC. It encodes CASSRRQGFEQYF.

This clonotype was seen a few times. The J gene is TRBJ2-7, the V gene TRBV5-5; D gene ambiguous. Trimming took 4 bases from V and 2 from J, leaving 13 bases between them. The germline CDR1 and CDR2 sequences are SGHKS and YYEKEE (reference sequence). CDR3 length: 14 residues. The CDR3 DNA sequence: TGTGCCAGCAGCCGAGAGATTGGGGCCTACGAGCAGTACTTC. It encodes CASSREIGAYEQYF.

In its sample, this clonotype was seen a few times. The rearrangement links TRBV19 to TRBJ2-1; 7 positions agree with TRBD1. Germline V gives CDR1 LNHDA, CDR2 SQIVND (reference sequence). The CDR3 is 16 residues long. V shed 7 bases and J 3 bases; nucleotides not matched to a gene: 12. CDR3 loop: CASTIGSGGLYNEQFF. The CDR3 coding sequence is TGTGCCAGTACCATAGGTTCAGGGGGTCTCTACAATGAGCAGTTCTTC.

At least ten counts were recorded for this clonotype. This chain connects TRBV12-3 or TRBV12-4 to TRBJ1-4, with no clear D. The CDR3 contains 13 residues. The V gene lost 7 bases and the J gene lost 8 bases, with 14 bases spanning the gap. CDR3 residues: CASTSHFGEKLFF. The CDR3 DNA sequence: TGTGCCAGCACCTCCCATTTTGGGGAAAAACTGTTTTTT.

This clonotype was picked up one time. The gene calls are TRBV6-1 and TRBJ1-2, with 8 bases identical to TRBD1. The CDR3 sequence is 14 residues long. The V segment lost 4 bases and the J segment 8 bases; nucleotides outside the gene matches: 9. Germline values: CDR1 MNHNS, CDR2 SASEGT. CDR3 protein: CASSGTGYGAGYTF. The CDR3 DNA sequence: TGTGCCAGCAGTGGGACAGGGTATGGTGCGGGCTACACCTTC.

This clonotype was counted a few times. This chain links TRBV5-5 with TRBJ1-5; D uncertain. The germline V gene has CDR1 SGHKS and CDR2 YYEKEE (reference sequence). This CDR3 has 14 residues. V was cut by 1 base and J by 0 bases, with 5 bases left in between. CDR3 amino acids: CASSLHDSNQPQHF. CDR3 coding DNA: TGTGCCAGCAGCTTGCACGATAGCAATCAGCCCCAGCATTTT. Full variable domain (remainder filled in from reference TRBV5-5 and TRBJ1-5): DAGVTQSPTHLIKTRGQQVTLRCSPISGHKSVSWYQQVLGQGPQFIFQYYEKEERGRGNFPDRFSARQFPNYSSELNVNALLLGDSALYLCASSLHDSNQPQHFGDGTRLSIL.

The rearrangement uses TRBV29-1 and TRBJ2-3, with D perhaps matching TRBD2 (5 bases). From germline, CDR1 is SQVTM and CDR2 ANQGSEA. This CDR3 region has 12 residues. Trimming pared 6 bases from V and 8 bases from J, leaving 15 bases between. The CDR3 DNA sequence: TGCAGCGTAGATAGAAGTGAGGGTACGCAGTATTTT. Translated: CSVDRSEGTQYF.

The chain is built from TRBV4-3 and TRBJ2-3; TRBD2 aligns across 11 bases. The CDR3 is 18 residues long. Germline values: CDR1 LGHNA, CDR2 YSLEER. J lost 0 bases, V lost 1 base, and 6 bases had no gene match. CDR3 bases: TGCGCCAGCAGCCAAGGGGCTAGCGGGAGGTCTAGCACAGATACGCAGTATTTT. Translated: CASSQGASGRSSTDTQYF.

The chain has TRBV7-9 and TRBJ1-1, with D maybe TRBD1 (5 bases). Deletions cut 6 bases from V and 5 bases from J, with 13 bases between. Germline V gene sequence: CDR1 SEHNR, CDR2 FQNEAQ (reference sequence). The CDR3 totals 13 residues. CDR3 region: CASSPTGTTEAFF. The DNA for the CDR3 is TGTGCCAGCAGTCCCACCGGGACGACTGAAGCTTTCTTT.